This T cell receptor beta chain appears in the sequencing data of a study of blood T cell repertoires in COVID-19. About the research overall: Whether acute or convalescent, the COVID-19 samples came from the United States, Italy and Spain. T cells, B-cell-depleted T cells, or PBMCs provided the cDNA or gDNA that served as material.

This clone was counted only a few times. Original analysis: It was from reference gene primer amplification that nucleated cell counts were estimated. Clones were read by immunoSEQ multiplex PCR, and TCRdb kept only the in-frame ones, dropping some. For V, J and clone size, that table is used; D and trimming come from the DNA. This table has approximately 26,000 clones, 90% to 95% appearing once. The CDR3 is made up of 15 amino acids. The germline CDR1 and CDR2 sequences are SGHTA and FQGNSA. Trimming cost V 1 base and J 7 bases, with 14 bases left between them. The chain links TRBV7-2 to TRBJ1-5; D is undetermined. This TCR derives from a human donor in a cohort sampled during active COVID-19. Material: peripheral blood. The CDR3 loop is CASSLGGRVEQPQHF. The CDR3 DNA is TGTGCCAGCAGCTTAGGTGGGAGGGTTGAACAGCCCCAGCATTTT.